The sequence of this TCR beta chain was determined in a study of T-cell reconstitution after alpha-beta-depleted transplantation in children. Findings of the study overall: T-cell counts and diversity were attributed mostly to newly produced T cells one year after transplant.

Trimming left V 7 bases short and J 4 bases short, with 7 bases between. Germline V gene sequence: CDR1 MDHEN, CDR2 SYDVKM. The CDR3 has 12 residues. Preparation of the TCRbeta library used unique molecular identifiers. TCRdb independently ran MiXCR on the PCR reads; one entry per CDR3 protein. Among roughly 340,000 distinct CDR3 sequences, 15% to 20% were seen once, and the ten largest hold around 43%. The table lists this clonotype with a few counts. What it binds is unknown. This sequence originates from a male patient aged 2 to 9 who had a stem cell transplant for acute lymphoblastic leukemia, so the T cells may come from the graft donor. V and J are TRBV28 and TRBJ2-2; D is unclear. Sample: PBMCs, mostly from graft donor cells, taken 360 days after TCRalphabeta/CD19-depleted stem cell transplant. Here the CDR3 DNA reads TGTGCCAGCACCCAAACCACCGGGGAGCTGTTTTTT. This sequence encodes CASTQTTGELFF.